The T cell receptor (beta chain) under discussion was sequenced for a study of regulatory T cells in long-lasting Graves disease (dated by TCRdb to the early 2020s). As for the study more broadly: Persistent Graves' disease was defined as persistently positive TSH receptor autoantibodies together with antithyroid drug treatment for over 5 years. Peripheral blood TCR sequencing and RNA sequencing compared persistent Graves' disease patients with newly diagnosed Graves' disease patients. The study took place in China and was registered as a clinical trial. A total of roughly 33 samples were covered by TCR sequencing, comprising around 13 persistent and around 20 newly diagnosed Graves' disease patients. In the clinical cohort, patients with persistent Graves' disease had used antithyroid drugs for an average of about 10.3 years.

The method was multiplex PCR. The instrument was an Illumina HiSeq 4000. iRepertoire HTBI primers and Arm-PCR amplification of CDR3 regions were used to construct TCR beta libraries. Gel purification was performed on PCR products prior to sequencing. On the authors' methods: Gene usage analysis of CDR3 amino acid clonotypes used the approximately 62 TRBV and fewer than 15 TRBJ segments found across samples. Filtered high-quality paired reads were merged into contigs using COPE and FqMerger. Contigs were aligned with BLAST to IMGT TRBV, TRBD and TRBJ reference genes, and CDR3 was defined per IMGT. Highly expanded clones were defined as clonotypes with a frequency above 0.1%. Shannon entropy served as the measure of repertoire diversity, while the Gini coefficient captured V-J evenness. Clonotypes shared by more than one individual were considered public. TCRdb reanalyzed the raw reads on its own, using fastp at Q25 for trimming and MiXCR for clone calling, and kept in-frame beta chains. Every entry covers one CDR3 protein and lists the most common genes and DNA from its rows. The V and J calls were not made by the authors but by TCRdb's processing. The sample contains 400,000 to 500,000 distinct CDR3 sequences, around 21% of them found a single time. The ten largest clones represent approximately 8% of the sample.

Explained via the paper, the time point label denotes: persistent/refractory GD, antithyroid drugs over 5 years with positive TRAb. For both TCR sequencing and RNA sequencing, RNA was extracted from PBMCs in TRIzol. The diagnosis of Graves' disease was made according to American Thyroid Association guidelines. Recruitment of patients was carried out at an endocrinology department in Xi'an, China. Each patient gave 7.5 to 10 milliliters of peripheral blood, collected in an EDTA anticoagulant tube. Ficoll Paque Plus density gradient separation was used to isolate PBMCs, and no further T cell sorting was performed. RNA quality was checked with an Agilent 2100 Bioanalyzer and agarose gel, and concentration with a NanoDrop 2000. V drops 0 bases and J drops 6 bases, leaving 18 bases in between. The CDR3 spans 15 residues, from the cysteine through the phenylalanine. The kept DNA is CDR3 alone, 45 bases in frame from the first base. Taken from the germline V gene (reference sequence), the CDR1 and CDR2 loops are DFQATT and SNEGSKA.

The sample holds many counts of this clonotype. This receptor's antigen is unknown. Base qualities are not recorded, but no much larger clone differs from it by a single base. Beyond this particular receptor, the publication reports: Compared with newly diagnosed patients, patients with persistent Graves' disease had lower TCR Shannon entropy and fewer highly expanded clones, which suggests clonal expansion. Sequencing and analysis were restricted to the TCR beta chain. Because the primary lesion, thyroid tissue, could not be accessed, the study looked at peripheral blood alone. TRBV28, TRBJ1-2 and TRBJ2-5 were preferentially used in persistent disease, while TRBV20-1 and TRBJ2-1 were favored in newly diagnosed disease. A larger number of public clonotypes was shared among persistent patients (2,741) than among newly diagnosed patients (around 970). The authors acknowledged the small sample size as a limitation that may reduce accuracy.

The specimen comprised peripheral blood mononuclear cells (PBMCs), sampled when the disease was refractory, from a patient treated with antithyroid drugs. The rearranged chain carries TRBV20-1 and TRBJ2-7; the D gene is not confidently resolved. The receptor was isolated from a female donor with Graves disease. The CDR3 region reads CSARDRSGQRGEQYF. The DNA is TGCAGTGCTAGAGATCGGTCCGGGCAGCGAGGCGAGCAGTACTTC.